This T cell receptor (beta chain) was recorded in a study of blood T cell repertoires in COVID-19. With V trimmed by 0 bases and J by 8 bases, 5 bases remained unmatched. The CDR3 runs to 14 residues. The germline gives CDR1 LGHNA, CDR2 YNFKEQ. This clone was detected a few times. Some clones are missing from TCRdb's copy, which holds only in-frame ones; the method was immunoSEQ multiplex PCR. The sample has 150,000 or so clones; about 80% are singletons. This chain links TRBV4-2 with TRBJ1-1; 8 bases map to TRBD1. Material: PBMCs or T cells enriched from blood (not recorded which). This clonotype was obtained from a woman in her 50s who had recovered from COVID-19. The DNA for the CDR3 is TGTGCCAGCAGCCAAGACAGGGGGCGAATGGAAGCTTTCTTT. Translating it yields CASSQDRGRMEAFF.